The text below deals with one TCR beta chain. Germline V lookup: CDR1 MNHEY, CDR2 SMNVEV (reference sequence). This CDR3 spans 12 amino acids. Trimming removed 4 bases at V and 6 bases at J, with 7 bases between. Time point given: pre-treatment sample, taken before nivolumab and TIL therapy. Enrollment ran from late 2017 to early 2020. Sequencing used immunoSEQ v3. The assay was immunoSEQ multiplex PCR, and TCRdb's table has in-frame clones only and misses some. Among roughly 20,000 clones listed, roughly 85% were seen once. This entry belongs to a study of TIL therapy for anti-PD-1-resistant metastatic lung cancer. Across the whole study: Median patient age was approximately 58, ranging about 35-80 years.

The TCR was taken from a person aged 25 to 80 with non-small cell lung cancer. This chain connects TRBV27 to TRBJ1-5, with no clear D. Sequenced here: blood, sampled at baseline. The CDR3 loop reads CASSSFGQPQHF. The CDR3 bases are TGTGCCAGCAGTTCCTTCGGTCAGCCCCAGCATTTT.